This T cell receptor beta chain was identified during a study of T cells in Graves' hyperthyroidism and ophthalmopathy. Study results and caveats: Blood also carried most thyroid clonotypes expanded above 0.001. Model-based prediction identified ophthalmopathy a median roughly 6.1 months prior to its onset.

What was amplified from RNA transcripts were TCR beta CDR3 regions. Carried out on the TCR CDR3, a first-round RT-PCR used the HTBI primer set. TCRdb ran MiXCR on the multiplex PCR reads and lists one entry per CDR3 protein. The data hold 600,000 to 700,000 distinct CDR3 sequences, with roughly 46% observed a single time. This clonotype was detected ten times or more. The antigen is unknown. The V gene lost 5 bases and the J gene lost 0 bases, with 10 bases spanning the gap. CDR3 length: 14 residues. Looked up from germline, CDR1 is MGHRA and CDR2 is YSYEKL. Reasons for excluding patients were uncontrolled infection, other autoimmune disease, pregnancy or lactation. Diagnoses rested on clinical symptoms, serum thyroxine and TRAb, thyroid ultrasound and orbital computed tomography.

The material sequenced was peripheral blood or thyroid tissue (not recorded which). The TCR was taken from an adult man with Graves' disease, either hyperthyroidism or ophthalmopathy (not recorded which). This chain connects TRBV4-1 to TRBJ1-2, with D hard to call. The CDR3: CASSYSATNYGYTF. In DNA, the CDR3 is TGCGCCAGCAGCTACAGTGCTACTAACTATGGCTACACCTTC.